The 19 T cell receptor beta chains in this list originate from one sample, sequenced in a study of blood T cell repertoires in COVID-19. Assay used: immunoSEQ multiplex PCR; TCRdb lists only in-frame clones, some missing. The data contain about 210,000 clones, under 90% of them seen just once; the ten biggest clones take up more than 8.5%. The sequenced sample consisted of PBMCs or T cells enriched from blood (not recorded which). These receptors originate from a woman aged 45-65 years with acute COVID-19.

The chain couples TRBV14 to TRBJ1-1; D not resolved. Germline values: CDR1 SGHDN, CDR2 FVKESK. CDR3 size: 14 residues. Trimming took off 5 bases at V and 0 bases at J, with 10 bases between the two ends. The CDR3: CASSAQVMNTEAFF. The CDR3 DNA reads as TGTGCCAGCAGCGCCCAGGTTATGAACACTGAAGCTTTCTTT.

Written as DNA, the CDR3 is TGCAGTGCCACTACCCATCGGGAGCAGTTCTTC. It specifies CSATTHREQFF. J is TRBJ2-1 and V is TRBV20-1; D not certain. The V gene lost 6 bases and the J gene lost 10 bases, with 13 bases spanning the gap. Germline V gene sequence: CDR1 DFQATT, CDR2 SNEGSKA (reference sequence). The CDR3 has 11 residues.

This sequence joins TRBV7-6 and TRBJ2-7, with 7 bases aligning to TRBD1. V shed 1 base and J 7 bases; nucleotides not matched to a gene: 7. CDR1 and CDR2 (germline): SGHVS, FNYEAQ. The CDR3 runs to 14 residues. The CDR3 here is CASSLGTGSGEQYF. The CDR3 coding sequence is TGTGCCAGCAGCTTAGGGACAGGTTCTGGGGAGCAGTACTTC.

The chain links TRBV2 to TRBJ2-7; 10 positions match TRBD2. Unmatched junction bases numbered 8, after V lost 6 bases and J lost 6 bases. The length of the CDR3 is 14 residues. From germline, CDR1 is SNHLY and CDR2 FYNNEI. The CDR3 spells CASRAGTSESEQYF. For the CDR3, the DNA is TGTGCCAGCAGGGCGGGGACTAGCGAAAGCGAGCAGTACTTC.

This clone was counted only a few times. The rearrangement links TRBV7-8 to TRBJ2-2; D is unclear. The CDR3 consists of 16 residues. From germline, CDR1 is SGHVS and CDR2 FQNEAQ. Trimming stripped 1 base from V and 3 bases from J, with 12 bases between. CDR3 DNA: TGTGCCAGCAGCTTAGGCGCACGCGATTACACCGGGGAGCTGTTTTTT. It translates to CASSLGARDYTGELFF.

V and J are TRBV7-2 and TRBJ2-1; D unresolved. The CDR3 sequence is 17 residues long. V was cut by 2 bases and J by 0 bases, with 14 bases left in between. The germline V gene encodes CDR1 SGHTA and CDR2 FQGNSA. CDR3 sequence (DNA): TGTGCCAGCAGCTTAATGGTGTTACGAGGCTCCTACAATGAGCAGTTCTTC. This encodes CASSLMVLRGSYNEQFF.

The genes are TRBV4-2 and TRBJ2-3; D unresolved. This CDR3 has 14 amino acids. Per the germline V gene, CDR1 is LGHNA and CDR2 is YNFKEQ. The germline V and J ends were trimmed by 2 bases and 2 bases, with 8 bases remaining between them. The CDR3 coding sequence is TGTGCCAGCAGCCAACGACTTGACACAGATACGCAGTATTTT. As protein: CASSQRLDTDTQYF.

The gene calls are TRBV24-1 and TRBJ1-1; the match to TRBD1 covers 7 bases. Germline values: CDR1 KGHDR, CDR2 SFDVKD. The CDR3 length is 14 residues. V was pared by 4 bases and J by 10 bases, with 11 bases of the junction left unmatched. This CDR3 reads CATSDTSRGQGAFF. As DNA, the CDR3 is TGTGCCACCAGTGACACCTCGAGGGGGCAGGGAGCTTTCTTT.

The J gene is TRBJ1-3, the V gene TRBV5-4; 7 nucleotides agree with TRBD1. The length of the CDR3 is 14 residues. Germline V gene sequence: CDR1 SGHNT, CDR2 YYREEE (reference sequence). The J segment lost 2 bases and the V segment lost 3 bases, leaving 2 bases of the junction unmatched. CDR3 sequence reads: CASSYRGPGNTIYF. CDR3 nucleotides: TGTGCCAGCAGCTATAGGGGGCCTGGAAACACCATATATTTT.

This chain connects TRBV27 to TRBJ2-1, with D hard to call. CDR3 length: 11 residues. Looked up from germline, CDR1 is MNHEY and CDR2 is SMNVEV (reference sequence). Trimming cost V 7 bases and J 4 bases, with 5 bases left between them. This CDR3 is CASMRYNEQFF. The CDR3 region has the DNA TGTGCCAGCATGCGATACAATGAGCAGTTCTTC.

A single count supports this clone. The chain links TRBV4-1 to TRBJ1-5; the match to TRBD1 covers 9 bases. The CDR3 totals 15 residues. Germline V gene lookup returns CDR1 MGHRA and CDR2 YSYEKL. V gave up 0 bases and J gave up 9 bases; unmatched junction bases: 6. The CDR3 reads CASSQDPDRGRPQHF. The CDR3 DNA sequence: TGCGCCAGCAGCCAAGACCCGGACAGGGGACGGCCCCAGCATTTT.

The chain recombines TRBV7-2 with TRBJ1-4; the match to TRBD1 covers 8 bases. J was trimmed by 8 bases and V by 4 bases; bases with no gene match: 0. The CDR3 consists of 12 residues. Looked up from germline, CDR1 is SGHTA and CDR2 is FQGNSA. The CDR3 DNA sequence: TGTGCCAGCAGCTGGACAGGGGAAAAACTGTTTTTT. This gives the protein CASSWTGEKLFF.

V gene TRBV6-1 combines with J gene TRBJ2-1; 12 bases are shared with TRBD2. The trim removed 3 bases at V and 3 bases at J, leaving 0 bases unmatched. Looked up from germline, CDR1 is MNHNS and CDR2 is SASEGT. The CDR3 sequence is 15 residues long. Here the CDR3 reads CASSETSGSYNEQFF. For the CDR3, the DNA is TGTGCCAGCAGTGAGACTAGCGGGAGCTACAATGAGCAGTTCTTC.

The gene calls are TRBV7-3 and TRBJ1-1, with unresolved D. The CDR3 spans 16 residues. V dropped 5 bases and J dropped 4 bases, with 20 bases sitting between them. Germline V gives CDR1 SGHTA, CDR2 FQGTGA. The CDR3 is CASSQPGLSASTEAFF. As DNA, the CDR3 is TGTGCCAGCAGCCAGCCCGGTTTGTCAGCGTCCACTGAAGCTTTCTTT.

V gene TRBV7-2 combines with J gene TRBJ2-7; D perhaps matches TRBD1 (5 bases). The CDR3 runs to 13 residues. Germline CDR1 is SGHTA and CDR2 is FQGNSA. The V gene lost 4 bases and the J gene lost 3 bases, with 10 bases spanning the gap. CDR3 DNA: TGTGCCAGCAGCTCGGTAGGGGTCTACGAGCAGTACTTC. As protein: CASSSVGVYEQYF.

V and J are TRBV10-3 and TRBJ2-5; D gene ambiguous. V was cut by 2 bases and J by 4 bases, with 8 bases left in between. This CDR3 spans 13 amino acids. Germline CDR1 ENHRY, CDR2 SYGVKD. The CDR3 reads CAISEPSSETQYF. The CDR3 DNA reads as TGTGCCATCAGTGAGCCGAGTTCAGAGACCCAGTACTTC.

The CDR3 DNA reads as TGTGCCATCAGTGAGTCGCCTAGAGATGAGCAGTTCTTC. This gives the protein CAISESPRDEQFF. This chain uses TRBV10-3 with TRBJ2-1; no clear D. V lost 0 bases, J lost 8 bases, and 8 bases lay in between. CDR1 is ENHRY and CDR2 is SYGVKD in the germline V gene. This CDR3 comprises 13 residues.

This rearrangement joins TRBV6-2 or TRBV6-3 to TRBJ2-4; the D is unclear. Germline CDR1 is MNHEY and CDR2 is SVGEGT. V was clipped by 5 bases and J by 0 bases, with 8 bases between them. The CDR3 has 14 amino acids. Here the CDR3 DNA reads TGTGCCAGCAGTAACGCGGCAGCCAAAAACATTCAGTACTTC. It is translated as CASSNAAAKNIQYF.

V usage is TRBV2 and J usage is TRBJ2-7; 7 bases align to TRBD1. The CDR3 is made up of 15 amino acids. Unmatched junction bases numbered 12, after V lost 4 bases and J lost 6 bases. Germline V lookup: CDR1 SNHLY, CDR2 FYNNEI. In nucleotides, the CDR3 is TGTGCCAGCAGTGTACAGGGGCCGATCTCGGGCGAGCAGTACTTC. It encodes CASSVQGPISGEQYF. Using reference TRBV2 and TRBJ2-7 for the parts outside the CDR3, the full variable domain is EPEVTQTPSHQVTQMGQEVILRCVPISNHLYFYWYRQILGQKVEFLVSFYNNEISEKSEIFDDQFSVERPDGSNFTLKIRSTKLEDSAMYFCASSVQGPISGEQYFGPGTRLTVT.